What follows are 23 T cell receptor beta chains derived from one specimen sequenced in a study of CD8+ T cells in alopecia areata. The sequencing template was cDNA reverse transcribed from extracted RNA. Here immunoSEQ multiplex PCR was the method, and the copy in TCRdb shows in-frame clones only, minus some. This repertoire shows roughly 75,000 clones, approximately 60% found once; its top ten account for approximately 15%. The sample in question was CD8+ T cells sorted from blood, obtained at week 0. These receptors all come from a human donor with alopecia areata.

The J gene is TRBJ2-7, the V gene TRBV7-6; TRBD2 matches 11 bases. The CDR3 consists of 15 residues. Germline CDR1 reads SGHVS; CDR2 reads FNYEAQ. The trim removed 6 bases at V and 1 base at J, leaving 5 bases unmatched. Here the CDR3 reads CASSDGTSGSYEQYF. CDR3 in DNA: TGTGCCAGCAGTGACGGGACTAGCGGTTCCTACGAGCAGTACTTC.

The chain has TRBV27 and TRBJ2-1; D is undetermined. V was cut by 2 bases and J by 3 bases, with 11 bases left in between. The germline gives CDR1 MNHEY, CDR2 SMNVEV (reference sequence). This CDR3 spans 15 amino acids. CDR3 amino acids: CASSLGRPLYNEQFF. In DNA, the CDR3 is TGTGCCAGCAGTTTAGGACGTCCTCTCTACAATGAGCAGTTCTTC.

The chain has TRBV9 and TRBJ2-7; no clear D gene. Trimming cost V 0 bases and J 0 bases, with 4 bases left between them. Per germline, CDR1 SGDLS and CDR2 YYNGEE. This CDR3 region has 13 residues. CDR3 sequence (DNA): TGTGCCAGCAGCGTAGCTACCTCCTACGAGCAGTACTTC. Residues: CASSVATSYEQYF.

The rearrangement links TRBV15 to TRBJ1-2; D uncertain. The CDR3 is 13 amino acids. Germline values: CDR1 LNHNV, CDR2 YYDKDF (reference sequence). The ends were cut back, 1 base at V and 9 bases at J, with 12 bases in the middle. CDR3: CATSRGEALSYTF. CDR3 in DNA: TGTGCCACCAGCAGAGGGGAGGCCCTAAGCTACACCTTC. Based on the CDR3 plus reference TRBV15 and TRBJ1-2, the full variable domain is DAMVIQNPRYQVTQFGKPVTLSCSQTLNHNVMYWYQQKSSQAPKLLFHYYDKDFNNEADTPDNFQSRRPNTSFCFLDIRSPGLGDTAMYLCATSRGEALSYTFGSGTRLTVV.

This clone has a count of ten or more. The chain is built from TRBV27 and TRBJ2-7; no definite D call. Trimming shortened V by 0 bases and J by 3 bases, and 9 bases separated the two germline ends. The CDR3 totals 14 residues. Looked up from germline, CDR1 is MNHEY and CDR2 is SMNVEV (reference sequence). CDR3 bases: TGTGCCAGCAGTTTATCCACCGCCGACTACGAGCAGTACTTC. Its translation: CASSLSTADYEQYF.

The chain combines TRBV7-9 with TRBJ1-4; 9 bases align to TRBD1. The V gene end was trimmed by 0 bases and the J gene end by 5 bases; junction bases not matched to a gene: 7. The CDR3 spans 17 residues. Germline V gene sequence: CDR1 SEHNR, CDR2 FQNEAQ (reference sequence). The CDR3 sequence is CASSLALGQGRNEKLFF. The DNA of the CDR3 is TGTGCCAGCAGCTTAGCGCTGGGACAGGGAAGGAATGAAAAACTGTTTTTT.

This rearrangement joins TRBV4-1 to TRBJ2-5, with D tentatively TRBD2 (5 bases). This CDR3 has 15 amino acids. The germline V gene has CDR1 MGHRA and CDR2 YSYEKL. The V and J ends lost 3 bases and 2 bases respectively, with 13 bases between them. CDR3 bases: TGCGCCAGCAGCCACCACGGACTCTCACAAGAGACCCAGTACTTC. It specifies CASSHHGLSQETQYF.

The chain employs TRBV11-2 and TRBJ2-2, with 9 bases aligning to TRBD2. CDR1 and CDR2 from the germline V gene are SGHAT and FQNNGV. Trimming removed 0 bases from V and 5 bases from J; junction bases left unmatched: 7. The length of the CDR3 is 17 residues. CDR3 amino acids: CASSLDPGGRVTGELFF. The CDR3 DNA sequence: TGTGCCAGCAGCTTAGATCCCGGCGGGAGGGTTACCGGGGAGCTGTTTTTT.

This chain links TRBV7-9 with TRBJ2-3; D is uncertain. V was clipped by 3 bases and J by 3 bases, with 13 bases between them. This CDR3 contains 15 residues. Germline CDR1 SEHNR, CDR2 FQNEAQ (reference sequence). The CDR3 sequence is CASSLPQHSTDTQYF. The DNA of the CDR3 is TGTGCCAGCAGCTTGCCCCAACATTCGACAGATACGCAGTATTTT.

A single count supports this clone. The V call is TRBV13, the J call TRBJ2-1; TRBD2 might be the D (5 bases). The CDR3 sequence is 16 residues long. V shed 0 bases and J shed 9 bases, with 18 bases lying between them. Germline CDR1 and CDR2: PRHDT and FYEKMQ (reference sequence). CDR3 loop: CASSLGILGGSGEQFF. Here the CDR3 DNA reads TGTGCCAGCAGCTTAGGTATACTAGGCGGGTCGGGTGAGCAGTTCTTC.

V usage is TRBV10-3 and J usage is TRBJ2-3; 10 bases align to TRBD2. The ends lost 7 bases at V and 0 bases at J; junction bases unmatched: 10. CDR3 length: 17 amino acids. Per germline, CDR1 ENHRY and CDR2 SYGVKD. The CDR3 bases are TGTGCCATCAAAAAGCGGGAGGGAACGACTAGCACAGATACGCAGTATTTT. It translates to CAIKKREGTTSTDTQYF.

The chain employs TRBV27 and TRBJ2-7; 7 nucleotides align to TRBD2. V lost 7 bases to trimming and J lost 2 bases; unmatched junction nucleotides: 8. The CDR3 sequence is 14 residues long. CDR1 is MNHEY, CDR2 SMNVEV, per germline (reference sequence). CDR3: CASTAGARPYEQYF. In DNA, the CDR3 is TGTGCCAGCACCGCGGGAGCCCGGCCCTACGAGCAGTACTTC.

This clone was observed once. The CDR3 protein is CASSYLAGETQYF. The CDR3 DNA is TGTGCCAGCAGCTACCTGGCGGGAGAGACCCAGTACTTC. V and J are TRBV7-9 and TRBJ2-5; perhaps TRBD2 as D (5 bases). Germline V gene lookup returns CDR1 SEHNR and CDR2 FQNEAQ (reference sequence). The V end was cut by 4 bases, the J end by 4 bases, with 10 bases between. The CDR3 covers 13 residues.

The J gene is TRBJ2-7, the V gene TRBV4-3; D might be TRBD1 (5 bases). In germline, CDR1 is LGHNA, CDR2 YSLEER. This CDR3 contains 15 residues. V was pared by 0 bases and J by 3 bases, with 12 bases between. CDR3 bases: TGCGCCAGCAGCCAAGATAGACAGATTCTCTACGAGCAGTACTTC. It codes for CASSQDRQILYEQYF.

The chain carries TRBV5-6 and TRBJ2-5; possibly TRBD1 for D (6 bases). V shed 3 bases and J shed 6 bases, with 18 bases lying between them. The CDR3 spans 15 residues. Germline values: CDR1 SGHDT, CDR2 YYEEEE. The CDR3 reads CASSYGQTSTQTQYF. CDR3 DNA sequence: TGTGCCAGCAGCTATGGACAGACCTCTACCCAGACCCAGTACTTC.

This clone was counted only a few times. The CDR3 DNA reads TGTGCCTGGAGACTAGCGGGAGGCAATGAGCAGTTCTTC. Encoded protein: CAWRLAGGNEQFF. V usage is TRBV30 and J usage is TRBJ2-1; 12 bases align to TRBD2. This CDR3 is built from 13 residues. CDR1 GTSNPN and CDR2 SVGIG come from the germline V gene (reference sequence). V was pared by 3 bases and J by 6 bases, with 0 bases of the junction left unmatched.

The genes are TRBV27 and TRBJ2-3; maybe TRBD2 (6 bases). This CDR3 contains 14 residues. V lost 4 bases and J 5 bases, leaving 13 bases between the germline ends. Per the germline V gene, CDR1 is MNHEY and CDR2 is SMNVEV (reference sequence). CDR3 residues: CASSSRGAGDTQYF. The DNA of the CDR3 is TGTGCCAGCAGTTCGCGGGGAGCTGGAGATACGCAGTATTTT.

The gene calls are TRBV7-3 and TRBJ2-3; D not resolved. The V gene's germline CDR1 is SGHTA and CDR2 FQGTGA. V lost 3 bases and J 0 bases, leaving 7 bases between the germline ends. This CDR3 contains 14 residues. The CDR3 is CASSLEQSTDTQYF. The CDR3 nucleotides read TGTGCCAGCAGCTTGGAACAGAGCACAGATACGCAGTATTTT.

In this sample, this clone turned up many times. The rearrangement uses TRBV5-4 and TRBJ1-2, with TRBD1 matching over 10 bases. The CDR3 runs to 14 residues. V lost 5 bases, J lost 4 bases, and 5 bases stayed unmatched. Looked up from germline, CDR1 is SGHNT and CDR2 is YYREEE (reference sequence). The CDR3 reads CASRPDRGAYGYTF. DNA of the CDR3: TGTGCCAGCAGACCGGACAGGGGGGCCTATGGCTACACCTTC.

The chain's CDR3 is CASSQDLNLGAKNIQYF. The DNA for the CDR3 is TGCGCCAGCAGCCAAGATCTGAACCTTGGGGCCAAAAACATTCAGTACTTC. The chain couples TRBV4-3 to TRBJ2-4; D is unclear. Per germline, CDR1 LGHNA and CDR2 YSLEER. V lost 0 bases and J lost 1, with 13 bases in between. This CDR3 comprises 17 residues.

The genes are TRBV15 and TRBJ2-7; TRBD2 matches at 9 bases. Germline lookup yields CDR1 LNHNV and CDR2 YYDKDF (reference sequence). V was pared by 3 bases and J by 5 bases, with 17 bases of the junction left unmatched. CDR3 size: 18 residues. The CDR3 sequence: CATSSPGGGRAWSDEQYF. CDR3 nucleotide sequence: TGTGCCACCAGCAGCCCGGGGGGCGGGAGGGCTTGGTCGGACGAGCAGTACTTC.

The CDR3 nucleotides are TGTGCCAGCAGCCCCGTTAGGGGGGCCGGGGATGAGCAGTTCTTC. Its translation is CASSPVRGAGDEQFF. The rearrangement links TRBV7-9 to TRBJ2-1, with D perhaps assigned TRBD1 or TRBD2 (6 bases each). The CDR3 consists of 15 residues. Germline CDR1 SEHNR, CDR2 FQNEAQ (reference sequence). V was cut by 5 bases and J by 8 bases, with 19 bases left in between.

The chain uses TRBV27 and TRBJ2-1; 9 positions match TRBD2. This CDR3 is built from 14 residues. Germline V gene lookup returns CDR1 MNHEY and CDR2 SMNVEV (reference sequence). The V gene end was trimmed by 10 bases and the J gene end by 4 bases; junction bases not matched to a gene: 8. This chain's CDR3 is CATSETSGYNEQFF. The CDR3 nucleotides read TGTGCCACCTCGGAGACTAGCGGTTACAATGAGCAGTTCTTC.